The T cell receptor (beta chain) described here comes from a study of regulatory T cells in long-lasting Graves disease. Background on the study: Persistent Graves' disease denoted over 5 years of antithyroid drugs plus positive TSH receptor antibodies. Study-wide results and limits: Few sampled subjects may have lowered accuracy. Persistent Graves' patients showed less TCR diversity than newly diagnosed patients showed.

Investigators prepared the TCR beta libraries by applying iRepertoire HTBI primers and Arm-PCR of CDR3 regions. TCRdb analysed the multiplex PCR reads with MiXCR anew, one entry per CDR3 protein. Of 390,000 or so distinct CDR3 sequences listed, roughly 20% are singletons. This CDR3 region has 13 residues. Germline CDR1 is SGHRS and CDR2 is YFSETQ. Unmatched junction bases numbered 6, after V lost 4 bases and J lost 9 bases. Described time point: persistent/refractory GD, antithyroid drugs over 5 years with positive TRAb. TCR sequences were obtained from RNA taken from PBMCs. A word on this clonotype: No antigen is known for it.

This chain connects TRBV5-1 to TRBJ2-1, with 8 bases that match TRBD2. The material was peripheral blood mononuclear cells (PBMCs), obtained when the disease was refractory, from a patient treated with antithyroid drugs. This TCR came from a woman between 40 and 50 years old with Graves disease. Here the CDR3 DNA reads TGCGCCAGCAGCCAGGGACTAGTCGGTGAGCAGTTCTTC. This gives the protein CASSQGLVGEQFF.